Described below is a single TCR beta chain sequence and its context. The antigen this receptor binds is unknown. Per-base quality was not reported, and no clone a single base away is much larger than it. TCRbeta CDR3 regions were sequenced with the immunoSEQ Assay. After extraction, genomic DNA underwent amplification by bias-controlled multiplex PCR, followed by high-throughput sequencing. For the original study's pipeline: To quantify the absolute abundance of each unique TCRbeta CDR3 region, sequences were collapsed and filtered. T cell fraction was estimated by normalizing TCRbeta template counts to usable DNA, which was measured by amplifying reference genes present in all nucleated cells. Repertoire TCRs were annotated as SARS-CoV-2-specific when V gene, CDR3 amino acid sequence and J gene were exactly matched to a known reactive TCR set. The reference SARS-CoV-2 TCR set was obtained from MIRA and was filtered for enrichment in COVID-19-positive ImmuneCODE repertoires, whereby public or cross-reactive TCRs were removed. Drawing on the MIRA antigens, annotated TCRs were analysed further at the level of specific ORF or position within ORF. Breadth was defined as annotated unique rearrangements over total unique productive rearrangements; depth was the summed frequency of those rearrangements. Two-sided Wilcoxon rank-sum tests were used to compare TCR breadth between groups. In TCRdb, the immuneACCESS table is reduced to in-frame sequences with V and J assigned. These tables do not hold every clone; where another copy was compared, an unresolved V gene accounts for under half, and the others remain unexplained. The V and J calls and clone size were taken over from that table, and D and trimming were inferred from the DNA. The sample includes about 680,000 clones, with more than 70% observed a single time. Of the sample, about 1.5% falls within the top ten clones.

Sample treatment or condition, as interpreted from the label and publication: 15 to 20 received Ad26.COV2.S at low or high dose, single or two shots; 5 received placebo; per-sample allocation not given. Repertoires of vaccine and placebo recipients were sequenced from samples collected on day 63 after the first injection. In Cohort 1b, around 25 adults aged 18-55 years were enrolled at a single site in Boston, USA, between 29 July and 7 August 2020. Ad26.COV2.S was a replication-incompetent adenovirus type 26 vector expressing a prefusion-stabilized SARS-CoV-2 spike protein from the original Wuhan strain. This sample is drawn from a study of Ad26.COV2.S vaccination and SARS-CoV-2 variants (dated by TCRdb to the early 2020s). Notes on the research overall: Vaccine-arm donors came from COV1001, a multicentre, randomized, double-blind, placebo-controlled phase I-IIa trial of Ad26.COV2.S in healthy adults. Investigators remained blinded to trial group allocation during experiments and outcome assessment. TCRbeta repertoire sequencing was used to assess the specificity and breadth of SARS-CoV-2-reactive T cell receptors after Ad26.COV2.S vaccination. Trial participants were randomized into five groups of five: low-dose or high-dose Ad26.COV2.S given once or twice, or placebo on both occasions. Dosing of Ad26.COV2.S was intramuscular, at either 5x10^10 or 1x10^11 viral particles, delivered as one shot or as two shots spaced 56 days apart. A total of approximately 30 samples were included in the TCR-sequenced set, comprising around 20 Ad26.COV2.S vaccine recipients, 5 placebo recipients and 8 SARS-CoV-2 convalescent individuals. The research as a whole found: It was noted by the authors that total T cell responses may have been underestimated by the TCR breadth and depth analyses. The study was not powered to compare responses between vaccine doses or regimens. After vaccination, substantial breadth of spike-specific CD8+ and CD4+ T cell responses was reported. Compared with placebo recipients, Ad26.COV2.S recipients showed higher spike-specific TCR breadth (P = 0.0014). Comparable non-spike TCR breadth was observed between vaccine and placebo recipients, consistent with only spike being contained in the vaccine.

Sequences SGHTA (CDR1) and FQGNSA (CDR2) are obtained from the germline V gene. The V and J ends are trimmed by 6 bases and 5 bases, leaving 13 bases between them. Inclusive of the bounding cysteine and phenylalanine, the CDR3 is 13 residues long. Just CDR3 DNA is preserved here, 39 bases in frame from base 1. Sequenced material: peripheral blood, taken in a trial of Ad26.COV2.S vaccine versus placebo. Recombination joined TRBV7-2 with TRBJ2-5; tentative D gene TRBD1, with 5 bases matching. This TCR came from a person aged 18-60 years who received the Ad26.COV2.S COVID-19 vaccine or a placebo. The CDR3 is CASREAGLETQYF. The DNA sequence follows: TGTGCCAGCAGGGAAGCAGGGTTGGAGACCCAGTACTTC.